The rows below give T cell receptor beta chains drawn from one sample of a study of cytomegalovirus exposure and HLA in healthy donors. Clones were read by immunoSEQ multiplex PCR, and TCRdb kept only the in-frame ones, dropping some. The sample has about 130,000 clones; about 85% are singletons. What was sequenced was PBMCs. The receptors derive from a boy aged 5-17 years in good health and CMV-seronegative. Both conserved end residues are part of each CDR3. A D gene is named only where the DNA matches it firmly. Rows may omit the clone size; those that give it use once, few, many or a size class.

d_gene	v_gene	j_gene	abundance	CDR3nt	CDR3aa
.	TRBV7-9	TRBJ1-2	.	TGTTCCAGCAGCGCCGTCGGACAAGGCTATGGCTACACCTTC	CSSSAVGQGYGYTF
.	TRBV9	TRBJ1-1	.	TGTGCCAGCAGCGTAGCAGGGACACAGAACACTGAAGCTTTCTTT	CASSVAGTQNTEAFF
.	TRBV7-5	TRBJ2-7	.	TGTGTCAGAAGCTTACCCCCCAGACAGGAGCGGACTAGCGGGGTGAGCTCCTACGAGCAGTACTTC	CVRSLPPRQERTSGVSSYEQYF
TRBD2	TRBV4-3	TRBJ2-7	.	TGCGCCAGCAGCCAAGTTTCAGCGGGGGGGTACGAGCAGTACTTC	CASSQVSAGGYEQYF
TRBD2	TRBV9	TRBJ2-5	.	TGTGCCAGCAGCCCTAGGTCTGGACTAGCGGGAGGAGAGACCCAGTACTTC	CASSPRSGLAGGETQYF
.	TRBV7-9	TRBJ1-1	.	TGTGCCAGCAGCCTAGAGGGGGACACTGAAGCTTTCTTT	CASSLEGDTEAFF
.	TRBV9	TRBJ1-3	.	TGTGCCAGCAGCGGGGAGGGGAGCCCACGCTTCTCTGGAAACACCATATATTTT	CASSGEGSPRFSGNTIYF
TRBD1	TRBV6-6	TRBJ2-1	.	TGTGCCAGCAGTTACTCGGGACAGGTAACCTACAATGAGCAGTTCTTC	CASSYSGQVTYNEQFF
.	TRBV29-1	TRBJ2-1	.	TGCAGCGTTGATAATTCCCGGCAGTTCTTC	CSVDNSRQFF
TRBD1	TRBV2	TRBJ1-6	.	TGTGCCAGCAAACGTCCCGGGACAGGGGAAGGGTCACCCCTCCACTTT	CASKRPGTGEGSPLHF
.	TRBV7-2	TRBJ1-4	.	TGTGCCAGCAGCCTCGGCCCGGGGGAAAAACTGTTTTTT	CASSLGPGEKLFF
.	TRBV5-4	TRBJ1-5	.	TGTGCCAGCAGCTTCGGAGGGAACAATCAGCCCCAGCATTTT	CASSFGGNNQPQHF
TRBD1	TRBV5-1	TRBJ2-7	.	TGCGCCAGCAGCCCCGGACAGGGAGTTGGGGGAATACGTGAGCAGTACTTC	CASSPGQGVGGIREQYF
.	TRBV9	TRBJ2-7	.	TGTGCCAGCAGCGTAGGGCCCCCCAGTAAGCAGTACTTC	CASSVGPPSKQYF
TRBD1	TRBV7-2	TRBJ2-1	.	TGTGCCAGCAGCACCCGACAGGGGGCGGGGAATGAGCAGTTCTTC	CASSTRQGAGNEQFF
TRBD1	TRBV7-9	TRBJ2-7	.	TGTGCCAGCAGCTTAGGCCGTATCGACAGGGAGATTTACGAGCAGTACTTC	CASSLGRIDREIYEQYF
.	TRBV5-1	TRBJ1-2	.	TGCGCCAGCAGCTTGGAGAGGGCTGGCTACACCTTC	CASSLERAGYTF
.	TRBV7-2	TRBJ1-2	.	TGTGCCAGCAGCGGGGGGGGAGCTAACTATGGCTACACCTTC	CASSGGGANYGYTF
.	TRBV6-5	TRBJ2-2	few	TGTGCCAGCCGTCAGGGCACCGGGGAGCTGTTTTTT	CASRQGTGELFF
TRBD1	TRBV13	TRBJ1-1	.	TGTGCCAGCAGCTATAGTGGACAGGGTAATTCAGCTTTCTTT	CASSYSGQGNSAFF
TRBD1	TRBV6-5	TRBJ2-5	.	TGTGCCAGCAGTTCCCCGACAGGGGGCCGGGAGACCCAGTACTTC	CASSSPTGGRETQYF
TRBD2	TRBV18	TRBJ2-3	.	TGTGCCAGCTCAAACAGCGGGGGGATCACAGATACGCAGTATTTT	CASSNSGGITDTQYF
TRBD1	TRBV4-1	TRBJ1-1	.	TGCGCCAGCAGCCAACACAGGGGGTGGAACACTGAAGCTTTCTTT	CASSQHRGWNTEAFF
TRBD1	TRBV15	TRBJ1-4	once	TGTGCCACCAGCAGAGATAGGTACAGGGGGAGTAGTGAAAAACTGTTTTTT	CATSRDRYRGSSEKLFF
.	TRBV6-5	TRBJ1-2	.	TGTGCCAGCAGTTACTCGGGGCCCGATGGCTGCACCTTC	CASSYSGPDGCTF
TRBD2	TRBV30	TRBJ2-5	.	TGTGCCTGGAGTAGAACTAGCGGGAGGGAGACCCAGTACTTC	CAWSRTSGRETQYF